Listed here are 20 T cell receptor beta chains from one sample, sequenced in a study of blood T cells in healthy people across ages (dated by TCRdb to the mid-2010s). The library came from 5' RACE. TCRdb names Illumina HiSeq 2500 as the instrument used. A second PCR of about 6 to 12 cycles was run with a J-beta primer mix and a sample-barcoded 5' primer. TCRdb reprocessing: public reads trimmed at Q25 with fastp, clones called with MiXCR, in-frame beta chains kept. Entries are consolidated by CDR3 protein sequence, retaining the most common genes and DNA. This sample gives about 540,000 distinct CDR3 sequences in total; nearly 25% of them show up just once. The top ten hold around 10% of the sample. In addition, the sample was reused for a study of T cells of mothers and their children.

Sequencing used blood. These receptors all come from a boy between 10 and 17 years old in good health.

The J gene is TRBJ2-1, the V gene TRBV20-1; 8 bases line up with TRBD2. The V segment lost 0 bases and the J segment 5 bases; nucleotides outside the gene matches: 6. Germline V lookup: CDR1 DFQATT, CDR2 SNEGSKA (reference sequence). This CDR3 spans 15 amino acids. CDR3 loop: CSARDRSGRNNEQFF. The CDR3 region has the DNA TGCAGTGCTAGAGATAGAAGCGGGAGAAACAATGAGCAGTTCTTC.

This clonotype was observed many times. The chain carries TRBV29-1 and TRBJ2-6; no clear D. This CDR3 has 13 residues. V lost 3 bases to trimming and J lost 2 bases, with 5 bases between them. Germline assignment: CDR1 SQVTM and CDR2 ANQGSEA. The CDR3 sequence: CSVEAAGANVLTF. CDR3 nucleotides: TGCAGCGTTGAGGCAGCTGGGGCCAACGTCCTGACTTTC.

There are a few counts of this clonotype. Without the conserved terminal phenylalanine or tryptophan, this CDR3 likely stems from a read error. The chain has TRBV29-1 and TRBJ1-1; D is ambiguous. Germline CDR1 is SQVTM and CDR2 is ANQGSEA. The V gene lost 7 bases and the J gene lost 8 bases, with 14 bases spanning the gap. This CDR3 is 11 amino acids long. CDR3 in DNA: TGCAGCGCCTTAGACGGTGGGGAAGCTTTCTCT. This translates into CSALDGGEAFS.

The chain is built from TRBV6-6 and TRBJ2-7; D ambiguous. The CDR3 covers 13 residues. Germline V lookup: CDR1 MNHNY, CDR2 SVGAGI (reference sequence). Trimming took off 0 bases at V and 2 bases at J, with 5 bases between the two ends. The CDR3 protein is CASSYSKAYEQYF. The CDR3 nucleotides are TGTGCCAGCAGTTACTCGAAAGCCTACGAGCAGTACTTC.

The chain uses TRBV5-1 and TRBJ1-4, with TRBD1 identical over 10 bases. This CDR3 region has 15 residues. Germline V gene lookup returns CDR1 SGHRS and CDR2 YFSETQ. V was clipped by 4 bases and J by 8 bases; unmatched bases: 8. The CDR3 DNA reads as TGCGCCAGCAGCGGGCTGGGGACAGGGGACGAAAAACTGTTTTTT. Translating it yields CASSGLGTGDEKLFF. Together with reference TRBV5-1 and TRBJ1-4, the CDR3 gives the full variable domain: KAGVTQTPRYLIKTRGQQVTLSCSPISGHRSVSWYQQTPGQGLQFLFEYFSETQRNKGNFPGRFSGRQFSNSRSEMNVSTLELGDSALYLCASSGLGTGDEKLFFGSGTQLSVL.

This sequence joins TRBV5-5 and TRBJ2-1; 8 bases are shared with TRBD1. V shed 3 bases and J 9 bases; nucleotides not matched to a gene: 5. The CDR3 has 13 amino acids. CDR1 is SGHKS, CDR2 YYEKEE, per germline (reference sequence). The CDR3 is CASSSHQGAEQFF. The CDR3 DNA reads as TGTGCCAGCAGCTCACACCAGGGGGCTGAGCAGTTCTTC.

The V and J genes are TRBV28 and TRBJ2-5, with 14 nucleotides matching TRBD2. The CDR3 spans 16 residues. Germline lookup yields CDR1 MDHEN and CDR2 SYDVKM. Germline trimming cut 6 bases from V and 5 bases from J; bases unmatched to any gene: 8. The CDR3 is CASRVGTSGSWETQYF. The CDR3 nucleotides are TGTGCCAGCAGGGTTGGGACTAGCGGGAGCTGGGAGACCCAGTACTTC.

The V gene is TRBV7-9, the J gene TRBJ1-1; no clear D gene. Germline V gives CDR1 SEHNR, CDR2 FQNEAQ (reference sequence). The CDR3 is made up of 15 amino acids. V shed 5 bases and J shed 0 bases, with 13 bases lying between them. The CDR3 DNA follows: TGTGCCAGCAGCAATGGCAGAGACCTGAACACTGAAGCTTTCTTT. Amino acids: CASSNGRDLNTEAFF.

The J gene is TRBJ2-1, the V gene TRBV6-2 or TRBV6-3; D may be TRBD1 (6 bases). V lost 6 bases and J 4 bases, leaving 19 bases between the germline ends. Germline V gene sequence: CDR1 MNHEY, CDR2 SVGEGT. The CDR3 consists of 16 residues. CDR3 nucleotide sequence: TGTGCCAGCAGACGAGGAAAGATCGGACAGTACAATGAGCAGTTCTTC. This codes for CASRRGKIGQYNEQFF.

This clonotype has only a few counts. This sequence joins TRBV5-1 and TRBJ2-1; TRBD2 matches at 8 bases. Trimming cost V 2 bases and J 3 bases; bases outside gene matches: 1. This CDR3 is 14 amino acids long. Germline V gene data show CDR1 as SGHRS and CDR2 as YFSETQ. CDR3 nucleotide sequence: TGCGCCAGCAGCTTCGGGGGGGACTACAATGAGCAGTTCTTC. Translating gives CASSFGGDYNEQFF.

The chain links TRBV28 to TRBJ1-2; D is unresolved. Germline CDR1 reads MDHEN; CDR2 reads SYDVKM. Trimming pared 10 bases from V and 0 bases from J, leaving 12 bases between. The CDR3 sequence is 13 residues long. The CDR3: CATLTESNYGYTF. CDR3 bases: TGTGCCACACTGACCGAGTCTAACTATGGCTACACCTTC.

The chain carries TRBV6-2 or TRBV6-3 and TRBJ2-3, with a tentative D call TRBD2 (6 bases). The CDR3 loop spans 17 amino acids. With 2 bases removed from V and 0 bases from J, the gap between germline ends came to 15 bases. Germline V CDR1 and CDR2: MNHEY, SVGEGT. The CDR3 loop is CASSYRPARGSTDTQYF. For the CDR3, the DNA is TGTGCCAGCAGTTACAGACCGGCGCGGGGCAGCACAGATACGCAGTATTTT.

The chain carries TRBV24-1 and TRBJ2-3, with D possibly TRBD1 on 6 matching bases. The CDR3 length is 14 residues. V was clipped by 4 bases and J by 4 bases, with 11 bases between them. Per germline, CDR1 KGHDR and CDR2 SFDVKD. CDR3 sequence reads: CATSDYTGSDTQYF. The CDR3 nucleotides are TGTGCCACCAGTGACTATACAGGGTCAGATACGCAGTATTTT.

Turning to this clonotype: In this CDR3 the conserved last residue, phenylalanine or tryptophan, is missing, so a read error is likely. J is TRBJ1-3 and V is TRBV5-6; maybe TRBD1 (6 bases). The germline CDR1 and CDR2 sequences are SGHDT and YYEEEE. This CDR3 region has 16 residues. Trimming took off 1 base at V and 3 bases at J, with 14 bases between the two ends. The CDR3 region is CASSLLDSRYGNTIYI. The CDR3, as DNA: TGTGCCAGCAGCTTGTTGGACAGCCGATATGGAAACACCATATATATT.

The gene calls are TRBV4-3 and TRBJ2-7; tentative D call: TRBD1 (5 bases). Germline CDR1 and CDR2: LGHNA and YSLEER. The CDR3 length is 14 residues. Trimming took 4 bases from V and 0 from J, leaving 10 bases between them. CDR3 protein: CASSRTYSSYEQYF. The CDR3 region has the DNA TGCGCCAGCAGCCGGACATACAGCTCCTACGAGCAGTACTTC.

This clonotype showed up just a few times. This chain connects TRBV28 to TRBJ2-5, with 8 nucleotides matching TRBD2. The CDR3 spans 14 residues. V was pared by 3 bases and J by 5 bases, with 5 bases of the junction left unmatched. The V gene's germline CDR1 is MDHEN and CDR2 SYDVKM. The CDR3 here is CASSLGVAGETQYF. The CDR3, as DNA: TGTGCCAGCAGTTTGGGGGTAGCGGGGGAGACCCAGTACTTC.

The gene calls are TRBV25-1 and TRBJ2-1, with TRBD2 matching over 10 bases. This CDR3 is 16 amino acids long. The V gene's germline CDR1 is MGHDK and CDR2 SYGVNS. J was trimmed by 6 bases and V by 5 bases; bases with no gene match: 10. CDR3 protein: CASSPLLAGGANEQFF. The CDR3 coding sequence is TGTGCCAGCAGTCCTCTGTTAGCGGGGGGAGCCAATGAGCAGTTCTTC.

CDR3 protein: CSASVTVGPYEQYF. As DNA, the CDR3 is TGCAGTGCTAGCGTGACAGTTGGCCCCTACGAGCAGTACTTC. This chain links TRBV20-1 with TRBJ2-5; D perhaps matches TRBD1 (5 bases). The end of the DNA fits TRBJ2-7 better, so the J call may be wrong. The CDR3 is 14 amino acids. CDR1 and CDR2 from the germline V gene are DFQATT and SNEGSKA (reference sequence).

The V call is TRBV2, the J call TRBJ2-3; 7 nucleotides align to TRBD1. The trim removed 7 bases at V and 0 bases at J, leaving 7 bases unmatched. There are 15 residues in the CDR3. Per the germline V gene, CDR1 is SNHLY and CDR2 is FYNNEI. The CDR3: CASMKGQYSTDTQYF. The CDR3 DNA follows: TGTGCCAGCATGAAGGGACAGTATAGCACAGATACGCAGTATTTT.

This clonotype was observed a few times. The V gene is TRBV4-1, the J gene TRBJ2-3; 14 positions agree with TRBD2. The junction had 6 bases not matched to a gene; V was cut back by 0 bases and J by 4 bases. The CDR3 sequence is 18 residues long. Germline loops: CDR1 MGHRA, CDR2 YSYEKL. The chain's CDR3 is CASSQDGGLAGDPDTQYF. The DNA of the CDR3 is TGCGCCAGCAGCCAAGATGGGGGACTAGCGGGAGATCCAGATACGCAGTATTTT.